The clone carrying this T cell receptor beta chain was recorded a few times. This entry belongs to a study of blood T cell repertoires in COVID-19. Germline V lookup: CDR1 SGHTA, CDR2 FQGNSA. The CDR3 has 15 residues. Trimming removed 7 bases from V and 2 bases from J; junction bases left unmatched: 10. Sequenced by immunoSEQ multiplex PCR; TCRdb stores in-frame clones only, minus some. The sample records around 300,000 clones, 70% to 90% being singletons. The TCR originated in a woman in her 50s with COVID-19, enrolled during active disease. What was sequenced was peripheral blood. This chain uses TRBV7-2 with TRBJ1-2; the match to TRBD1 covers 7 bases. The CDR3 DNA sequence: TGTGCCAGCAACAGGGGCGATACACTCAACTATGGCTACACCTTC. Its translation is CASNRGDTLNYGYTF.